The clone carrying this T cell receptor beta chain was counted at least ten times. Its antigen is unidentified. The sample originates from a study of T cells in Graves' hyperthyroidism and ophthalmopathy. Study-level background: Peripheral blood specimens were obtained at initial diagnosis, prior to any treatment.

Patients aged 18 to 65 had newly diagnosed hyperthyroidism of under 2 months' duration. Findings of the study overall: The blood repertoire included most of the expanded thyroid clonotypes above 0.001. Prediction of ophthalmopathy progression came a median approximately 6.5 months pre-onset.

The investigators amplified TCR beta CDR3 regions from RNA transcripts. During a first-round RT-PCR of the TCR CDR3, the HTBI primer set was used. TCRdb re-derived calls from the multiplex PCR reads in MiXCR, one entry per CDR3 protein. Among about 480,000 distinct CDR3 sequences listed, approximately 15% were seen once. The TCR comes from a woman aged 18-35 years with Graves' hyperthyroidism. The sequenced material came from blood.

CDR3 loop: CASSLVGPKFTEAFF. The CDR3 DNA is TGTGCCAGCAGCTTAGTCGGCCCGAAGTTCACTGAAGCTTTCTTT. V and J are TRBV11-1 and TRBJ1-1; D unclear. The CDR3 runs to 15 residues. V lost 1 base and J lost 4, with 13 bases in between. Germline V lookup: CDR1 SGHAT, CDR2 FQDESV (reference sequence).